The 8 T cell receptor beta chains presented below share a single source sample, sequenced in a study of T cells after yellow fever vaccination. MiXCR was run by TCRdb on the 5' RACE reads, yielding one entry per CDR3 protein. The sample consists of roughly 150,000 distinct CDR3 sequences, 6% to 7.5% of them appearing once. The sequences come from CD4+ T cells sorted from PBMCs, collected 4 to 6 days after the first yellow fever vaccination. These receptors came from a man younger than 35 who received the YFV17D yellow fever vaccine.

This clonotype was seen only a few times. The chain has TRBV20-1 and TRBJ2-3; TRBD1 aligns across 9 bases. Germline V gene lookup returns CDR1 DFQATT and CDR2 SNEGSKA (reference sequence). CDR3 size: 13 residues. The junction had 8 bases not matched to a gene; V was cut back by 5 bases and J by 8 bases. The DNA of the CDR3 is TGCAGTGCTCCGGACAGGGGACTCCCTACGCAGTATTTT. It is translated as CSAPDRGLPTQYF.

The CDR3 sequence is CASSSYGGTQYF. CDR3 DNA sequence: TGTGCCAGCAGTTCCTACGGCGGTACGCAGTATTTT. This chain uses TRBV7-2 with TRBJ2-3, with D hard to call. V shed 6 bases and J shed 8 bases, with 12 bases lying between them. Germline CDR1 SGHTA, CDR2 FQGNSA. This CDR3 is 12 amino acids long.

This clonotype was observed a handful of times. This chain links TRBV12-3 or TRBV12-4 with TRBJ2-5; D may correspond to TRBD1 or TRBD2 (6 bases each). The CDR3 is 14 residues long. The V end was cut by 0 bases, the J end by 6 bases, with 11 bases between. CDR3 bases: TGTGCCAGCAGTTTAGCGGGGGCGGGGAAGACCCAGTACTTC. Its translation is CASSLAGAGKTQYF.

A note on this clonotype: Being one base from a much bigger clone, this may be a read error. The rearrangement joins TRBV5-6 to TRBJ2-4; TRBD2 might be the D (6 bases). The V gene's germline CDR1 is SGHDT and CDR2 YYEEEE. V lost 6 bases to trimming and J lost 7 bases, with 17 bases between them. The CDR3 is made up of 14 amino acids. As DNA, the CDR3 is TGTGCCAGCACCCCCCTGGGGGAGGAGAACATTCAGTACTTC. Its translation is CASTPLGEENIQYF.

This clonotype was seen repeatedly, ten times or more. The chain combines TRBV5-1 with TRBJ2-3; D is unresolved. Deletions cut 0 bases from V and 10 bases from J, with 6 bases between. This CDR3 contains 11 residues. In germline, CDR1 is SGHRS, CDR2 YFSETQ. DNA of the CDR3: TGCGCCAGCAGCTTGGAAGGAGCGCAGTATTTT. It specifies CASSLEGAQYF.

This clonotype was seen many times. The chain combines TRBV5-1 with TRBJ1-5; D unclear. This CDR3 comprises 11 residues. CDR1 is SGHRS and CDR2 is YFSETQ in the germline V gene. The V end lost 2 bases, the J end lost 5 bases, and 2 bases lay between the germline ends. The CDR3 spells CASSFDQPQHF. The CDR3 bases are TGCGCCAGCAGCTTCGATCAGCCCCAGCATTTT.

This clonotype was seen repeatedly, ten times or more. V is TRBV11-2 and J is TRBJ2-3; the D gene is possibly TRBD2 (6 bases). CDR1 is SGHAT, CDR2 FQNNGV, per germline. V lost 3 bases to trimming and J lost 0 bases, with 10 bases between them. This CDR3 has 15 residues. As DNA, the CDR3 is TGTGCCAGCAGCTTTCCGGGACTCAGCACAGATACGCAGTATTTT. Residues: CASSFPGLSTDTQYF.

The sample holds a few counts of this clonotype. This chain connects TRBV29-1 to TRBJ2-5; TRBD1 aligns across 9 bases. Trimming at V came to 7 bases and at J to 5 bases, leaving 8 bases not matched to a gene. Germline CDR1 SQVTM, CDR2 ANQGSEA. CDR3 length equals 13 residues. The CDR3 DNA sequence: TGCAGCGATTACAGGGGGCGCATGGAGACCCAGTACTTC. Translation gives CSDYRGRMETQYF.